The clone carrying this T cell receptor (beta chain) was detected many times. As yet, its antigen is unknown. These data are taken from a study of early T cells in non-severe SARS-CoV-2 infection. Study information: Whole-blood bulk RNA, unsorted, was sequenced, and chains were unpaired. Study results and limitations: Lookups in VDJdb leaned toward anti-spike CD8 responses and missed private and CD4 specificities.

Individual cDNA molecules each received unique molecular identifiers attached to them. One entry per CDR3 protein results from TCRdb running MiXCR on the 5' RACE reads. The sample records nearly 70,000 distinct CDR3 sequences, roughly 4.9% being singletons. Trimming removed 8 bases at V and 2 bases at J, with 7 bases between. The length of the CDR3 is 12 residues. This receptor was identified in an adult who was a healthcare worker with PCR-confirmed SARS-CoV-2 infection or an uninfected control (not recorded which). The donor label of this sample is uncertain. This specimen consisted of whole blood, obtained at baseline. The V call is TRBV12-3 or TRBV12-4, the J call TRBJ1-5; D remains ambiguous. The CDR3 nucleotides read TGTGCCAGCCGCCGGGGCAATCAGCCCCAGCATTTT. Its protein is CASRRGNQPQHF.